A single sample is the source of the 15 T cell receptor beta chains below, sequenced in a study of OX40 agonist ivuxolimab in advanced cancers. The assay was immunoSEQ multiplex PCR, and TCRdb's table has in-frame clones only and misses some. The table lists approximately 70,000 clones, roughly 85% of them singletons. The material sequenced was CD4+ or CD8+ T cells sorted from blood, taken in a trial of the OX40 agonist ivuxolimab. The receptors stem from an adult with an advanced solid tumor such as melanoma, head and neck, liver or kidney cancer.

J is TRBJ2-5 and V is TRBV7-9, with a possible D match to TRBD2 (5 bases). The J call may be mistaken, given a closer DNA end match to TRBJ2-7. Germline lookup yields CDR1 SEHNR and CDR2 FQNEAQ (reference sequence). This CDR3 contains 13 residues. The CDR3 sequence is CASSFPVSGEQYF. Written as DNA, the CDR3 is TGTGCCAGCAGCTTCCCGGTGAGCGGCGAGCAGTACTTC.

This chain links TRBV6-5 with TRBJ2-2; D perhaps matches TRBD2 (6 bases). V shed 4 bases and J shed 4 bases, with 10 bases lying between them. CDR1 is MNHEY and CDR2 is SVGAGI in the germline V gene. This CDR3 region has 14 residues. Written as DNA, the CDR3 is TGTGCCAGCAGTTCCTCCGGGGGCACCGGGGAGCTGTTTTTT. This translates into CASSSSGGTGELFF.

The V call is TRBV19, the J call TRBJ1-5, with 8 bases lining up with TRBD1. The germline V gene has CDR1 LNHDA and CDR2 SQIVND (reference sequence). V gave up 4 bases and J gave up 1 base; unmatched junction bases: 6. CDR3 size: 16 residues. The CDR3 protein is CASSNQGAQSNQPQHF. In DNA form, the CDR3 reads TGTGCCAGTAGTAACCAGGGGGCGCAAAGCAATCAGCCCCAGCATTTT.

The V call is TRBV12-5, the J call TRBJ2-1; D not resolved. The germline V gene has CDR1 LGHNT and CDR2 FRNRAP. The V end lost 5 bases, the J end lost 7 bases, and 6 bases lay between the germline ends. This CDR3 is built from 11 residues. CDR3 sequence (DNA): TGTGCTAGTGGTCTTAGAAATGAGCAGTTCTTC. Its translation: CASGLRNEQFF.

Here the CDR3 DNA reads TGCGCCAGCAGCCTACGGGACAGGGGTGAAAAACTGTTTTTT. It is translated as CASSLRDRGEKLFF. This sequence joins TRBV5-1 and TRBJ1-4, with TRBD1 matching over 10 bases. CDR3 length: 14 amino acids. Trimming removed 4 bases from V and 7 bases from J; junction bases left unmatched: 4. Germline-derived CDR1 and CDR2 are SGHRS and YFSETQ.

This sequence joins TRBV5-8 and TRBJ1-4; D remains unclear. The V and J ends lost 5 bases and 4 bases respectively, with 12 bases between them. CDR3 length equals 14 residues. Per germline, CDR1 SGHTS and CDR2 YDEGEE. The CDR3 loop is CASRGSLNNEKLFF. In nucleotides, the CDR3 is TGTGCCAGCAGAGGGAGTCTGAATAATGAAAAACTGTTTTTT.

The rearrangement joins TRBV5-6 to TRBJ2-5; D gene unclear. V lost 4 bases and J 1 base, leaving 11 bases between the germline ends. The length of the CDR3 is 14 residues. The V gene's germline CDR1 is SGHDT and CDR2 YYEEEE. CDR3: CASSPTATQETQYF. CDR3 in DNA: TGTGCCAGCAGCCCTACCGCTACCCAAGAGACCCAGTACTTC.

The J gene is TRBJ2-7, the V gene TRBV19; the D gene is possibly TRBD2 (5 bases). V lost 6 bases to trimming and J lost 3 bases, with 12 bases between them. The germline V gene has CDR1 LNHDA and CDR2 SQIVND (reference sequence). This CDR3 is built from 13 residues. The CDR3 coding sequence is TGTGCCAGTAGGGAGGAGTACAGCTACGAGCAGTACTTC. This translates into CASREEYSYEQYF.

In its sample, this clone was seen a few times. The chain carries TRBV7-9 and TRBJ1-2, with 7 bases lining up with TRBD1. Germline assignment: CDR1 SEHNR and CDR2 FQNEAQ (reference sequence). V shed 4 bases and J 4 bases; nucleotides not matched to a gene: 6. This CDR3 comprises 14 residues. CDR3 bases: TGTGCCAGCAGCTCCATCGGGACAGTCTATGGCTACACCTTC. Translated, it gives CASSSIGTVYGYTF.

The rearrangement joins TRBV5-4 to TRBJ2-1; possible D gene TRBD1, 7 bases. This CDR3 is 15 amino acids long. The V gene's germline CDR1 is SGHNT and CDR2 YYREEE (reference sequence). Trimming removed 0 bases at V and 5 bases at J, with 12 bases between. In DNA form, the CDR3 reads TGTGCCAGCAGCTTGGATCGGGGGACAGACAATGAGCAGTTCTTC. It yields the protein CASSLDRGTDNEQFF.

This chain connects TRBV6-7 to TRBJ1-3, with unresolved D. Being an ORF, TRBV6-7 has a function that is uncertain. The CDR3 contains 15 residues. The V gene lost 0 bases and the J gene lost 3 bases, with 9 bases spanning the gap. As DNA, the CDR3 is TGTGCCAGCAGTTACTCGAGTGAGCATGGAAACACCATATATTTT. It encodes CASSYSSEHGNTIYF.

The rearrangement links TRBV28 to TRBJ1-1; D unclear. Between the trimmed V and J ends, which lost 5 bases and 4 bases, there was a span of 14 bases. CDR1 is MDHEN, CDR2 SYDVKM, per germline. The CDR3 runs 14 residues. The CDR3 is CASSRGGLGTEAFF. CDR3 sequence (DNA): TGTGCCAGCAGTAGAGGAGGGCTTGGCACTGAAGCTTTCTTT.

This sequence joins TRBV6-4 and TRBJ1-5; D is undetermined. The V gene's germline CDR1 is MRHNA and CDR2 SNTAGT. CDR3 length equals 13 residues. V gave up 10 bases and J gave up 0 bases, with 10 bases separating them. The CDR3: CATGGVSNQPQHF. CDR3 bases: TGTGCCACCGGAGGCGTTAGCAATCAGCCCCAGCATTTT.

This chain uses TRBV9 with TRBJ1-2; perhaps TRBD1 as D (6 bases). CDR1 and CDR2 (germline): SGDLS, YYNGEE. The CDR3 length is 14 residues. V was trimmed by 1 base and J by 10 bases, leaving 17 bases between them. The CDR3 DNA is TGTGCCAGCAGCGTACGATCCGGGGGCGGGATCTACACCTTC. Encoded protein: CASSVRSGGGIYTF. Together with reference TRBV9 and TRBJ1-2, the CDR3 gives the full variable domain: DSGVTQTPKHLITATGQRVTLRCSPRSGDLSVYWYQQSLDQGLQFLIQYYNGEERAKGNILERFSAQQFPDLHSELNLSSLELGDSALYFCASSVRSGGGIYTFGSGTRLTVV.

This clone was found once. This chain joins TRBV29-1 and TRBJ1-1; weak D call: TRBD1 (6 bases). CDR1 and CDR2 from the germline V gene are SQVTM and ANQGSEA. The CDR3 sequence is 13 residues long. Trimming left V 4 bases short and J 0 bases short, with 9 bases between. CDR3 sequence: CSVGRGMNTEAFF. The CDR3, as DNA: TGCAGCGTTGGGAGGGGGATGAACACTGAAGCTTTCTTT.